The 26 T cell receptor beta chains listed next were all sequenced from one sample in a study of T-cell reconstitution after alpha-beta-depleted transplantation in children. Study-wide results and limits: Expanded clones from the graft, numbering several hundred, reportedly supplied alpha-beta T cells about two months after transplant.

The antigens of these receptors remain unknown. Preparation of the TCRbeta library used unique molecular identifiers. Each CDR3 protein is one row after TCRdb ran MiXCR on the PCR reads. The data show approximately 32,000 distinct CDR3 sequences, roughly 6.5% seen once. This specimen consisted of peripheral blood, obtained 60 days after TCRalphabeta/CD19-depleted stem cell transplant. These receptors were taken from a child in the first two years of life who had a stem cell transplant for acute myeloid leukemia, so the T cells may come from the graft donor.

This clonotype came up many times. CDR3 residues: CASSQDRVLAETYEQYF. DNA for the CDR3: TGTGCCAGCAGCCAAGATCGGGTACTAGCGGAGACCTACGAGCAGTACTTC. The chain combines TRBV4-2 with TRBJ2-7; 8 bases fit TRBD2. The CDR3 spans 17 residues. From germline, CDR1 is LGHNA and CDR2 YNFKEQ. Trimming took 0 bases from V and 2 from J; bases not matched to a gene: 9.

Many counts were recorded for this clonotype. This CDR3 is CSDDRGGYGYTF. CDR3 sequence (DNA): TGCAGCGACGACAGGGGCGGCTATGGCTACACCTTC. This rearrangement joins TRBV29-1 to TRBJ1-2, with 8 positions matching TRBD1. Unmatched junction bases numbered 5, after V lost 7 bases and J lost 4 bases. The CDR3 loop spans 12 amino acids. Germline CDR1 reads SQVTM; CDR2 reads ANQGSEA.

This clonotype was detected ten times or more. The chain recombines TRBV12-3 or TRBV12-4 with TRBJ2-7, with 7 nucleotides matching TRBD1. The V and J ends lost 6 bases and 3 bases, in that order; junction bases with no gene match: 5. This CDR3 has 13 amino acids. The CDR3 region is CASSPSGGYEQYF. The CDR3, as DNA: TGTGCCAGCAGCCCTTCAGGGGGCTACGAGCAGTACTTC.

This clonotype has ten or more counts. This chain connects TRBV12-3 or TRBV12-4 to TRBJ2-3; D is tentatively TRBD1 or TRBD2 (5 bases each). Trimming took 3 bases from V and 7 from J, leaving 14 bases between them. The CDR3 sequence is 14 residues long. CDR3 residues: CASSFSGAQNTQYF. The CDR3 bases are TGTGCCAGCAGTTTCTCCGGGGCCCAGAATACGCAGTATTTT.

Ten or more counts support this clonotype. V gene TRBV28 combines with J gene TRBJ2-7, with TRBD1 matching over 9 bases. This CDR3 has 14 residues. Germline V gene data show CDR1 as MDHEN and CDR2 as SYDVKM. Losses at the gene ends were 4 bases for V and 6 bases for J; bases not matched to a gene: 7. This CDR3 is CASSSQTGGSEQYF. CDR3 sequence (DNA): TGTGCCAGCAGTTCCCAGACAGGGGGGTCCGAGCAGTACTTC.

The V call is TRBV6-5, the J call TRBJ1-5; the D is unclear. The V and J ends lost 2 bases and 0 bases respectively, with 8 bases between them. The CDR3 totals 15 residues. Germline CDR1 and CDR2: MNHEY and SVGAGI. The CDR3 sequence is CASSYSHLSNQPQHF. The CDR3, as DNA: TGTGCCAGCAGTTACAGCCACCTTAGCAATCAGCCCCAGCATTTT.

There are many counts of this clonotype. The CDR3 coding sequence is TGTGCCAGCAGCTTAGGTTGGTCTAGCGGGAGGCACTACAATGAGCAGTTCTTC. Translating gives CASSLGWSSGRHYNEQFF. The V call is TRBV11-2, the J call TRBJ2-1, with 11 bases fitting TRBD2. This CDR3 is built from 18 residues. J gave up 3 bases and V 1 base, and 8 bases lay outside the gene matches. CDR1 and CDR2 from the germline V gene are SGHAT and FQNNGV.

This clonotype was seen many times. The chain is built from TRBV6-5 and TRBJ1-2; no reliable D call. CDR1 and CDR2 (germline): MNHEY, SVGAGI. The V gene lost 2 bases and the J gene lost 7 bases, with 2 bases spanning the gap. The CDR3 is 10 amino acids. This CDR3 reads CASSYLGYTF. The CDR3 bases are TGTGCCAGCAGTTACCTTGGCTACACCTTC.

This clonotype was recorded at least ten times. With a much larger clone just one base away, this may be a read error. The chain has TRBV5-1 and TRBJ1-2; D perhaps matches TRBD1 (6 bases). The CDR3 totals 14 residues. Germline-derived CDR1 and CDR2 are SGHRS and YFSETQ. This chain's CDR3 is CASSMTGDNYGCTF. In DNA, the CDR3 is TGCGCCAGCAGCATGACAGGAGATAACTATGGCTGCACCTTC.

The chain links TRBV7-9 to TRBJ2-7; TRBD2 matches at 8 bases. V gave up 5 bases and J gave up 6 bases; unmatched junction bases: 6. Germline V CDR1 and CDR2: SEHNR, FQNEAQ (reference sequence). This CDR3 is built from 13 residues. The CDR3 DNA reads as TGTGCCAGCAGCATGAGCGGGAGTGGCGAGCAGTACTTC. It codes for CASSMSGSGEQYF.

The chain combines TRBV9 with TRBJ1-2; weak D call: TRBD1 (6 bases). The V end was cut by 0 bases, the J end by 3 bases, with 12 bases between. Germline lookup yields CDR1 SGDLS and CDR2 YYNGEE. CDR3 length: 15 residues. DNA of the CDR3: TGTGCCAGCAGCGTAGCTTCAGGACAGCACTATGGCTACACCTTC. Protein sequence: CASSVASGQHYGYTF.

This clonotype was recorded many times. CDR3 sequence: CSAKRDSYEQYF. The CDR3 nucleotides are TGCAGTGCAAAGCGGGACTCCTACGAGCAGTACTTC. The rearrangement uses TRBV20-1 and TRBJ2-7; 7 bases map to TRBD2. Trimming took 6 bases from V and 0 from J; bases not matched to a gene: 2. The CDR3 length is 12 residues. Germline CDR1 is DFQATT and CDR2 is SNEGSKA (reference sequence).

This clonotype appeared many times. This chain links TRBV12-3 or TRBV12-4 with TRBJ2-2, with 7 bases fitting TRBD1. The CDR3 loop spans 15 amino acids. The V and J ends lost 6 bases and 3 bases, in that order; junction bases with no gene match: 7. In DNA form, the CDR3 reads TGTGCCAGCAGAGTCGACAGGGACCACACCGGGGAGCTGTTTTTT. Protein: CASRVDRDHTGELFF.

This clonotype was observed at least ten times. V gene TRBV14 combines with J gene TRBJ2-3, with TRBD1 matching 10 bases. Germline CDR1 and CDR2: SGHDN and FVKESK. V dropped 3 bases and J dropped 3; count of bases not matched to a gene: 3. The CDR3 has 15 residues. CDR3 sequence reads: CASSHRTGGTDTQYF. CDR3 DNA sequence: TGTGCCAGCAGCCACCGGACAGGGGGAACAGATACGCAGTATTTT.

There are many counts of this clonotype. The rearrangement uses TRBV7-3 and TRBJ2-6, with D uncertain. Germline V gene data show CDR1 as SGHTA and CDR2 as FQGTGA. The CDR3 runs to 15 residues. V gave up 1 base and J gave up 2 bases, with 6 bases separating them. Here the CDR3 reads CASSLKQPGANVLTF. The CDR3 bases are TGTGCCAGCAGCTTAAAGCAGCCTGGGGCCAACGTCCTGACTTTC.

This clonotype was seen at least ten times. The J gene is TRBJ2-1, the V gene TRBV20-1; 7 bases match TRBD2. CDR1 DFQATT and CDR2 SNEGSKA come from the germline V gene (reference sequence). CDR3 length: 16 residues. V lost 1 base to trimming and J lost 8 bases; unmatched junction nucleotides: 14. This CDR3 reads CSARGLGSGGRYEQFF. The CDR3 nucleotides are TGCAGTGCTAGAGGGCTGGGGTCGGGGGGAAGGTATGAGCAGTTCTTC.

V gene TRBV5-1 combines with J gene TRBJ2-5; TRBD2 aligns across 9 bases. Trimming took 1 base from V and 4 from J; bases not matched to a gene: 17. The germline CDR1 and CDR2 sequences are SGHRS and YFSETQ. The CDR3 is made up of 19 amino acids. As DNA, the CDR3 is TGCGCCAGCAGCTTGAGGCCCTCGGGTAGCGGGAGAGGGCGAGAGACCCAGTACTTC. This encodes CASSLRPSGSGRGRETQYF.

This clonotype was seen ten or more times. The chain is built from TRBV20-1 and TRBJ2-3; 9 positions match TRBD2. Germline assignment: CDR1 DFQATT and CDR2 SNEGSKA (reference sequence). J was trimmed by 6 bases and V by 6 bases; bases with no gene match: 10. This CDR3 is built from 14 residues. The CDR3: CSAPPAGGFDTQYF. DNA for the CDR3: TGCAGTGCCCCTCCGGCGGGGGGGTTTGATACGCAGTATTTT.

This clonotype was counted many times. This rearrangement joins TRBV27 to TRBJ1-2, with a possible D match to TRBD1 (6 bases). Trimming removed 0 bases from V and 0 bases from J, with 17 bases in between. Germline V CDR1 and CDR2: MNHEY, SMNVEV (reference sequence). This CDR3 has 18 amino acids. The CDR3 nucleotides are TGTGCCAGCAGTTTATCGGAGACAGGTATCGGAGCTAACTATGGCTACACCTTC. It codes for CASSLSETGIGANYGYTF.

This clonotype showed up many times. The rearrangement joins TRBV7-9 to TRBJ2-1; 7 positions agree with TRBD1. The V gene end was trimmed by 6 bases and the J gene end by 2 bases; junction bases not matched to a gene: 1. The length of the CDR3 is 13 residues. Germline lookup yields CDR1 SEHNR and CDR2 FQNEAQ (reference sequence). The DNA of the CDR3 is TGTGCCAGCAGACAGGGGACCTACAATGAGCAGTTCTTC. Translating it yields CASRQGTYNEQFF.

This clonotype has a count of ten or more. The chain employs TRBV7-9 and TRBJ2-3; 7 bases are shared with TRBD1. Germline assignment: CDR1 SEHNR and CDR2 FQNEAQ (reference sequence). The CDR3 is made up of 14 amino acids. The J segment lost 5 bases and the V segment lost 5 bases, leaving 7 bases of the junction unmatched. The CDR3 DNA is TGTGCCAGCAGCGAAGGAGACAGGGAAGATACGCAGTATTTT. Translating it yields CASSEGDREDTQYF.

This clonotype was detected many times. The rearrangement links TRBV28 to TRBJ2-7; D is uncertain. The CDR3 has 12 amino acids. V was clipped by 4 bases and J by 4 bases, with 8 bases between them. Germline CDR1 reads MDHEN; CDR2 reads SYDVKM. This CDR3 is CASSSLLYEQYF. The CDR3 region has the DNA TGTGCCAGCAGTTCCTTACTTTACGAGCAGTACTTC.

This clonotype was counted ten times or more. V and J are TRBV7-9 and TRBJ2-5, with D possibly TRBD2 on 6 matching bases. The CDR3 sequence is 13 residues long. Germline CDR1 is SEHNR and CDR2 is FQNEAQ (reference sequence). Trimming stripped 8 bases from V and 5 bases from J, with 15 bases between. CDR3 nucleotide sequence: TGTGCCAGCGTGAGCGGGTCGACGGAGACCCAGTACTTC. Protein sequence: CASVSGSTETQYF.

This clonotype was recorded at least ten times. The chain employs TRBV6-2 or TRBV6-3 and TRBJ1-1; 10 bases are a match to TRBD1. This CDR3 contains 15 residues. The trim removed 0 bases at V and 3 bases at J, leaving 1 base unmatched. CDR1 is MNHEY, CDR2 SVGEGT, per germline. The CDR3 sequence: CASSYSDRGDTEAFF. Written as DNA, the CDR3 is TGTGCCAGCAGTTACTCGGACAGGGGGGACACTGAAGCTTTCTTT.

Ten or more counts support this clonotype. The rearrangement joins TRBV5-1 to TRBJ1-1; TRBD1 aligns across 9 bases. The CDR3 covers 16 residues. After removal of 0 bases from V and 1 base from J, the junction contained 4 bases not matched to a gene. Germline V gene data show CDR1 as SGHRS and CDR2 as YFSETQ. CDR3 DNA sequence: TGCGCCAGCAGCTTGGGGGGACAGGGCCCGAACACTGAAGCTTTCTTT. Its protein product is CASSLGGQGPNTEAFF.

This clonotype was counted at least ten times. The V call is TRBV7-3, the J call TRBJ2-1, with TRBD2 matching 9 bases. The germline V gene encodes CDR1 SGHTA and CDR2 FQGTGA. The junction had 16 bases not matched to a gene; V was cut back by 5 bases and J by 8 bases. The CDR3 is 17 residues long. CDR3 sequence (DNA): TGTGCCAGCAGCCCCGGACTAGCTAAAAGCGGGAGGTATGAGCAGTTCTTC. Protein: CASSPGLAKSGRYEQFF.